The next 23 T cell receptor beta chains were all read from a single sample in a study of T cells after posttransplantation cyclophosphamide. Using immunoSEQ multiplex PCR, the repertoire was profiled, and TCRdb retains in-frame clones only, with some absent. This table holds 45,000 to 65,000 clones, 85% to 90% found once. The sample was PBMCs. The receptor set was obtained from a man aged 25-40 years with a blood cancer, CMV-positive, and with a related stem cell donor.

This clone showed up just a few times. This chain links TRBV6-6 with TRBJ2-1, with 14 bases aligning to TRBD2. The CDR3 extends over 14 amino acids. V gave up 6 bases and J gave up 5 bases; unmatched junction bases: 0. Germline V gives CDR1 MNHNY, CDR2 SVGAGI (reference sequence). CDR3 nucleotides: TGTGCCAGCAGGACTAGCGGGAGGGACAATGAGCAGTTCTTC. It encodes CASRTSGRDNEQFF.

This clone appeared a single time. The chain carries TRBV7-2 and TRBJ1-2, with TRBD1 matching 8 bases. This CDR3 has 15 amino acids. The V and J ends lost 5 bases and 3 bases, in that order; junction bases with no gene match: 8. CDR1 and CDR2 from the germline V gene are SGHTA and FQGNSA. In DNA, the CDR3 is TGTGCCAGCAGCGCCGGACAGGGTTCCTACTATGGCTACACCTTC. Translating it yields CASSAGQGSYYGYTF.

The genes are TRBV9 and TRBJ2-7; 13 nucleotides agree with TRBD2. CDR1 and CDR2 (germline): SGDLS, YYNGEE. The CDR3 length is 16 residues. J was trimmed by 0 bases and V by 3 bases; bases with no gene match: 3. CDR3 DNA sequence: TGTGCCAGCAGCGATGGACTAGCGGGGGCCTCCTACGAGCAGTACTTC. Protein product: CASSDGLAGASYEQYF.

The chain recombines TRBV5-8 with TRBJ1-2; D is perhaps TRBD1 (6 bases). Germline assignment: CDR1 SGHTS and CDR2 YDEGEE. This CDR3 comprises 13 residues. Trimming left V 0 bases short and J 3 bases short, with 6 bases between. The CDR3 nucleotides are TGTGCCAGCAGCTTGGCAGGGGACTATGGCTACACCTTC. This translates into CASSLAGDYGYTF.

This clone was picked up a small number of times. The CDR3 region is CASSPRGGRSSGETQYF. Written as DNA, the CDR3 is TGTGCCAGCTCACCAAGGGGCGGCCGCTCCTCGGGAGAGACCCAGTACTTC. The J gene is TRBJ2-5, the V gene TRBV18; D might be TRBD1 (5 bases). Trimming left V 2 bases short and J 4 bases short, with 20 bases between. The CDR3 has 17 amino acids. Germline V CDR1 and CDR2: KGHSH, LQKENI.

This clone has a handful of counts. The chain couples TRBV5-8 to TRBJ2-2, with 8 nucleotides matching TRBD1. V lost 5 bases to trimming and J lost 6 bases; unmatched junction nucleotides: 12. CDR1 SGHTS and CDR2 YDEGEE come from the germline V gene. This CDR3 comprises 16 residues. CDR3: CASRPRGLFSAGELFF. The DNA of the CDR3 is TGTGCCAGCAGGCCCAGGGGGCTTTTTTCGGCCGGGGAGCTGTTTTTT.

The V gene is TRBV9, the J gene TRBJ2-3; 10 bases are a match to TRBD2. This CDR3 comprises 17 residues. Unmatched junction bases numbered 7, after V lost 0 bases and J lost 3 bases. The germline V gene encodes CDR1 SGDLS and CDR2 YYNGEE. Here the CDR3 reads CASSVEPSGRVTDTQYF. The DNA of the CDR3 is TGTGCCAGCAGCGTAGAACCTAGCGGGAGAGTAACAGATACGCAGTATTTT.

This chain joins TRBV11-2 and TRBJ2-5, with TRBD2 identical over 10 bases. The ends lost 0 bases at V and 2 bases at J; junction bases unmatched: 3. CDR3 length equals 16 residues. Germline-derived CDR1 and CDR2 are SGHAT and FQNNGV. CDR3 DNA sequence: TGTGCCAGCAGCTTAGATTGGACTAGCGGACAAGAGACCCAGTACTTC. Protein: CASSLDWTSGQETQYF.

This sequence joins TRBV27 and TRBJ1-5; unclear D gene. This CDR3 region has 14 residues. With 3 bases removed from V and 4 bases from J, the gap between germline ends came to 10 bases. Germline CDR1 reads MNHEY; CDR2 reads SMNVEV (reference sequence). CDR3 sequence: CASSFLGYNQPQHF. For the CDR3, the DNA is TGTGCCAGCAGTTTTCTAGGTTATAATCAGCCCCAGCATTTT.

The V gene is TRBV19, the J gene TRBJ2-1; TRBD1 matches 9 bases. The CDR3 is 19 amino acids. CDR1 and CDR2 (germline): LNHDA, SQIVND (reference sequence). After removal of 0 bases from V and 8 bases from J, the junction contained 17 bases not matched to a gene. CDR3 in DNA: TGTGCCAGTAGTATAGACTCGACCCCCGGGACAGGGTCACTTGATGAGCAGTTCTTC. Translated, it gives CASSIDSTPGTGSLDEQFF.

V is TRBV19 and J is TRBJ2-3; 7 nucleotides agree with TRBD2. Unmatched junction bases numbered 13, after V lost 4 bases and J lost 0 bases. The CDR3 extends over 18 amino acids. Germline V CDR1 and CDR2: LNHDA, SQIVND (reference sequence). CDR3 DNA sequence: TGTGCCAGTAGTACGAGAACCCCCCGAGCGGGAAGCACAGATACGCAGTATTTT. Encoded protein: CASSTRTPRAGSTDTQYF.

Only one count was recorded for this clone. The rearrangement links TRBV14 to TRBJ2-5, with D tentatively TRBD1 (6 bases). Per germline, CDR1 SGHDN and CDR2 FVKESK. Trimming stripped 0 bases from V and 5 bases from J, with 10 bases between. This CDR3 comprises 14 residues. The CDR3 DNA reads as TGTGCCAGCAGCCAAGATGGGGGCTGGGAGACCCAGTACTTC. Protein product: CASSQDGGWETQYF. Drawing the rest from reference TRBV14 and TRBJ2-5, the complete variable domain is EAGVTQFPSHSVIEKGQTVTLRCDPISGHDNLYWYRRVMGKEIKFLLHFVKESKQDESGMPNNRFLAERTGGTYSTLKVQPAELEDSGVYFCASSQDGGWETQYFGPGTRLLVL.

J is TRBJ1-5 and V is TRBV28; D is uncertain. Trimming took 1 base from V and 5 from J, leaving 3 bases between them. The germline CDR1 and CDR2 sequences are MDHEN and SYDVKM. The CDR3 length is 12 residues. CDR3 in amino acids: CASSLLYQPQHF. The CDR3 DNA reads TGTGCCAGCAGTTTATTATATCAGCCCCAGCATTTT.

The rearrangement joins TRBV21-1 to TRBJ1-1. TRBV21-1 represents a pseudogene. The CDR3 spans 14 residues. CDR3 nucleotide sequence: TGTGCCAGCAGCACCGGGGGTACGAACACTGAAGCTTTCTTT. It codes for CASSTGGTNTEAFF.

A single count supports this clone. The chain employs TRBV5-6 and TRBJ1-5; possibly TRBD1 for D (6 bases). Deletions cut 0 bases from V and 4 bases from J, with 8 bases between. This CDR3 is built from 14 residues. The germline CDR1 and CDR2 sequences are SGHDT and YYEEEE. CDR3 DNA: TGTGCCAGCAGCTTGGGGACAGCGAATCAGCCCCAGCATTTT. Protein sequence: CASSLGTANQPQHF.

The chain employs TRBV4-1 and TRBJ2-7; 7 bases align to TRBD2. The CDR3 runs to 14 residues. CDR1 is MGHRA and CDR2 is YSYEKL in the germline V gene. The ends lost 4 bases at V and 3 bases at J; junction bases unmatched: 6. The CDR3 DNA reads TGCGCCAGCAGCCCAGGACTAGGATTCTACGAGCAGTACTTC. Residues: CASSPGLGFYEQYF.

A remark on this clone: Sequence at one end of the junction differs from germline and may be a read error. The gene calls are TRBV27 and TRBJ2-1; TRBD2 aligns across 8 bases. This CDR3 contains 16 residues. Germline CDR1 MNHEY, CDR2 SMNVEV (reference sequence). CDR3 DNA: TGTGCCAGCAGTCTATCCCCCAGCGGGAGATACAATGAGCAGTTCTTC. Translating it yields CASSLSPSGRYNEQFF.

V and J are TRBV5-1 and TRBJ1-3; a weak D match, TRBD1 (5 bases). CDR1 SGHRS and CDR2 YFSETQ come from the germline V gene. This CDR3 contains 16 residues. Trimming removed 4 bases from V and 1 base from J, with 15 bases in between. The CDR3 loop reads CASSETPAGSGNTIYF. CDR3 bases: TGCGCCAGCAGCGAAACCCCGGCAGGGTCTGGAAACACCATATATTTT.

The rearrangement links TRBV7-2 to TRBJ2-1; 12 nucleotides agree with TRBD2. Per the germline V gene, CDR1 is SGHTA and CDR2 is FQGNSA. V lost 5 bases to trimming and J lost 0 bases; unmatched junction nucleotides: 5. The CDR3 is 17 residues long. This chain's CDR3 is CASSPLAGGPSYNEQFF. As DNA, the CDR3 is TGTGCCAGCAGCCCCCTAGCGGGAGGGCCCTCCTACAATGAGCAGTTCTTC.

The DNA of the CDR3 is TGTGCCAGCAGTTCGATAAAGATACTAGCGGGAGGGCATTACGAGCAGTACTTC. Protein sequence: CASSSIKILAGGHYEQYF. This sequence joins TRBV28 and TRBJ2-7; 13 bases fit TRBD2. CDR1 and CDR2 (germline): MDHEN, SYDVKM. The CDR3 runs to 18 residues. V lost 4 bases and J lost 4; bases outside the gene matches: 13.

V is TRBV19 and J is TRBJ2-1, with TRBD2 matching 9 bases. The CDR3 runs 15 residues. Germline CDR1 LNHDA, CDR2 SQIVND (reference sequence). With V trimmed by 5 bases and J by 4 bases, 6 bases remained unmatched. The CDR3 DNA is TGTGCCAGTAGTGGGGGCGGGGGGGTATACAATGAGCAGTTCTTC. This translates into CASSGGGGVYNEQFF.

This chain connects TRBV29-1 to TRBJ2-1; 12 bases line up with TRBD2. The CDR3 totals 18 residues. The V gene's germline CDR1 is SQVTM and CDR2 ANQGSEA. V was pared by 2 bases and J by 7 bases, with 15 bases of the junction left unmatched. CDR3 sequence: CSVEKGYLTSGRGNEQFF. CDR3 nucleotide sequence: TGCAGCGTTGAAAAGGGGTACCTGACTAGCGGGAGAGGGAATGAGCAGTTCTTC.

The V gene is TRBV4-1, the J gene TRBJ2-3; D is undetermined. Trimming removed 5 bases from V and 2 bases from J, with 11 bases in between. Germline V gene lookup returns CDR1 MGHRA and CDR2 YSYEKL. The length of the CDR3 is 14 residues. The DNA for the CDR3 is TGCGCCAGCAGCTTGTCGACTCTCACAGATACGCAGTATTTT. This codes for CASSLSTLTDTQYF.